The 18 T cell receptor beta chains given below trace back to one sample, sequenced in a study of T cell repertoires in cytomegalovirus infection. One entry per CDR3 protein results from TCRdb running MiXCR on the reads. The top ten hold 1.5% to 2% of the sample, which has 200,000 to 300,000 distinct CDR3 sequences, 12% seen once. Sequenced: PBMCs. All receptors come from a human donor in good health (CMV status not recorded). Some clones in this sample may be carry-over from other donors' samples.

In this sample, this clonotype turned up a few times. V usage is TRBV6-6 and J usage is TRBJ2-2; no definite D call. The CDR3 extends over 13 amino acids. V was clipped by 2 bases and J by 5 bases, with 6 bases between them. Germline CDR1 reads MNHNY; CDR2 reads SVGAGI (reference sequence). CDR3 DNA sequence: TGTGCCAGCAGTTACGCTTGGACCGGGGAGCTGTTTTTT. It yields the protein CASSYAWTGELFF.

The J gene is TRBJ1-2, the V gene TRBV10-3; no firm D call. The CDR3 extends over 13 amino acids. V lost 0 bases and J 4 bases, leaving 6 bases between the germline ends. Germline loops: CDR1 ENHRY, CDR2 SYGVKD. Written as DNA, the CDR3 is TGTGCCATCAGTGAGTCGAACCTCTATGGCTACACCTTC. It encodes CAISESNLYGYTF.

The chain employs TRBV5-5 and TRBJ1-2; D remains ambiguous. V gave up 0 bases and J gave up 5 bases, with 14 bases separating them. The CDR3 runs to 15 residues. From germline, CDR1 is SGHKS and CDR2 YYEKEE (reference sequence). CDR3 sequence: CASSLGPGTSYGYTF. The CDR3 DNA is TGTGCCAGCAGCTTGGGGCCAGGCACTTCGTATGGCTACACCTTC.

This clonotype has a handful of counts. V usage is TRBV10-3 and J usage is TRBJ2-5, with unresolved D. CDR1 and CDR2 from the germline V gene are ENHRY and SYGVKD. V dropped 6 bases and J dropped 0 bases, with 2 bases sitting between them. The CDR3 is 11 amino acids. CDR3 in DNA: TGTGCCATCAGAGACCAAGAGACCCAGTACTTC. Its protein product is CAIRDQETQYF.

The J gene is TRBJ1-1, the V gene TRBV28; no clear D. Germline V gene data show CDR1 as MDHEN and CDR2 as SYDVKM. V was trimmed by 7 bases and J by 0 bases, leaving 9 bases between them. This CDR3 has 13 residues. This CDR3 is CASTPDLNTEAFF. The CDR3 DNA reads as TGTGCCAGCACCCCGGACCTGAACACTGAAGCTTTCTTT.

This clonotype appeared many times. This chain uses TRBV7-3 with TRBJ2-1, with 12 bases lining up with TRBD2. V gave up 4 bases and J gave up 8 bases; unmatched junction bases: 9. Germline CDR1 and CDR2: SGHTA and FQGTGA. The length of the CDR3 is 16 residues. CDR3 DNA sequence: TGTGCCAGCAGCTCCCAGACTAGCGGGAGAGTCTATGAGCAGTTCTTC. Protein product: CASSSQTSGRVYEQFF.

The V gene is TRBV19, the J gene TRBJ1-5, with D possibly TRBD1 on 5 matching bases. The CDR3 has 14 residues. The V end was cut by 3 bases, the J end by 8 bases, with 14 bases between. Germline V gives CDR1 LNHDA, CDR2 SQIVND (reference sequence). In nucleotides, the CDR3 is TGTGCCAGTAGTATGCAGGAGTCAGGGAAGCCCCAGCATTTT. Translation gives CASSMQESGKPQHF. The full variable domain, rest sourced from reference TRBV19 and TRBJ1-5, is DGGITQSPKYLFRKEGQNVTLSCEQNLNHDAMYWYRQDPGQGLRLIYYSQIVNDFQKGDIAEGYSVSREKKESFPLTVTSAQKNPTAFYLCASSMQESGKPQHFGDGTRLSIL.

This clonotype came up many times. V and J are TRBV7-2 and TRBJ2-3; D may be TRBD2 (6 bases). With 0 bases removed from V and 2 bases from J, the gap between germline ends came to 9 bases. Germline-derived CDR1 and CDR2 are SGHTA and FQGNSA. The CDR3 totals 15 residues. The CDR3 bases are TGTGCCAGCAGCTTAGCTGGGACTGTCACAGATACGCAGTATTTT. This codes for CASSLAGTVTDTQYF.

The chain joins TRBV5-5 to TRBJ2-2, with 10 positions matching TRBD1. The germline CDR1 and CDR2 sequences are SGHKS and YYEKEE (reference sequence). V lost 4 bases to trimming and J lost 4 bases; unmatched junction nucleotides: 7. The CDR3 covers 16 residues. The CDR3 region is CASSPLTGGITGELFF. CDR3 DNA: TGTGCCAGCAGCCCGTTGACAGGGGGCATCACCGGGGAGCTGTTTTTT.

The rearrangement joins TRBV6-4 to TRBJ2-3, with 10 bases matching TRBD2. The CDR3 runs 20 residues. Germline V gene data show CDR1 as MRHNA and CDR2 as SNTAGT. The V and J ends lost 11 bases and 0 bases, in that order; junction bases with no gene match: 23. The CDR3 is CAGHFLEVSGGGSSTDTQYF. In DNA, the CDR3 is TGTGCCGGACACTTCTTGGAGGTCAGCGGGGGGGGTTCTAGCACAGATACGCAGTATTTT.

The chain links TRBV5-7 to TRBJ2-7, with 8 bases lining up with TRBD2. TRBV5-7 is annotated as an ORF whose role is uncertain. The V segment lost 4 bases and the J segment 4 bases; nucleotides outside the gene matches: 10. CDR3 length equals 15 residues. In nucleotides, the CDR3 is TGTGCCAGCAGCGGGAGCGGGGGCCGGGCGTACGAGCAGTACTTC. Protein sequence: CASSGSGGRAYEQYF.

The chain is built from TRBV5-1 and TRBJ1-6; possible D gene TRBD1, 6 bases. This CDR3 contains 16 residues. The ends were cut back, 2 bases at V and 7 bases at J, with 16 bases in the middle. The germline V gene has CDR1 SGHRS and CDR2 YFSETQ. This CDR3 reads CASSLNAGVENSPLHF. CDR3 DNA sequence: TGCGCCAGCAGCTTAAACGCAGGGGTAGAGAATTCACCCCTCCACTTT.

The chain's CDR3 is CATSRGTGANEQFF. The CDR3 region has the DNA TGTGCCACCAGCCGCGGGACAGGGGCGAATGAGCAGTTCTTC. V gene TRBV15 combines with J gene TRBJ2-1, with 10 positions matching TRBD1. The CDR3 contains 14 residues. Germline values: CDR1 LNHNV, CDR2 YYDKDF (reference sequence). The ends lost 5 bases at V and 7 bases at J; junction bases unmatched: 5.

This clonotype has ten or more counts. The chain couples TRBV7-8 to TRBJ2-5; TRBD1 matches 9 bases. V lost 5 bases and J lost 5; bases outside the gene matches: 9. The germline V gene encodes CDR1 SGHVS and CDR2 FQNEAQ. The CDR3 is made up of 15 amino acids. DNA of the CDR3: TGTGCCAGCAGCGTTTCCGGGACAGGGTTGGAGACCCAGTACTTC. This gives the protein CASSVSGTGLETQYF.

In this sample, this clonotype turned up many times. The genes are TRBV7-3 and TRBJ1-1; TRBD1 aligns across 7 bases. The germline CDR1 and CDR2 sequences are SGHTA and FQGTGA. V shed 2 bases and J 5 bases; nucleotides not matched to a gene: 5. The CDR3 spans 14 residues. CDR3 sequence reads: CASSLQGVETEAFF. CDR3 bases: TGTGCCAGCAGCTTACAGGGGGTAGAGACTGAAGCTTTCTTT.

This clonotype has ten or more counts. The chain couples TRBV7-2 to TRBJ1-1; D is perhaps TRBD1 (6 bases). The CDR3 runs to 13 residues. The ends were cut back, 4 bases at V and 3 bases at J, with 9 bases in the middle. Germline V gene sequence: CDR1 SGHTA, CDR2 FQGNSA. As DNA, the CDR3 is TGTGCCAGCAGCTCAACAGGGTACACTGAAGCTTTCTTT. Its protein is CASSSTGYTEAFF.

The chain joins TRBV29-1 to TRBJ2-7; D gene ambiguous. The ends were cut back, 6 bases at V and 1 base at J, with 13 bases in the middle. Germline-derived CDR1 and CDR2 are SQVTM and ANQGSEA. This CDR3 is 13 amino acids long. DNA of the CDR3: TGCAGCGTCTCACCGGGTCTTTCCTACGAGCAGTACTTC. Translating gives CSVSPGLSYEQYF.

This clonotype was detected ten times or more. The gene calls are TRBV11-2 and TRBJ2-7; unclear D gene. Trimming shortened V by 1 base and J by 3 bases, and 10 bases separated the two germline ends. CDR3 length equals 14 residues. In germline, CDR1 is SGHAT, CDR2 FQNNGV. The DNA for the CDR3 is TGTGCCAGCAGCTTAGTGAGCCGCCTCTACGAGCAGTACTTC. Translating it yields CASSLVSRLYEQYF.